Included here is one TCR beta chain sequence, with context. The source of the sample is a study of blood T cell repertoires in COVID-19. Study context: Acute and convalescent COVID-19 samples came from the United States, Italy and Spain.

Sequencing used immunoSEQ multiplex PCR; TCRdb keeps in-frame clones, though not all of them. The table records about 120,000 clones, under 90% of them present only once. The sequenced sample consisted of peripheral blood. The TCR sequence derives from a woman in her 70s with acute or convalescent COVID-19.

The CDR3 loop reads CASSLGPEETQYF. Written as DNA, the CDR3 is TGTGCCAGCAGCTTGGGGCCAGAAGAGACCCAGTACTTC. This rearrangement joins TRBV5-6 to TRBJ2-5; D is ambiguous. The germline CDR1 and CDR2 sequences are SGHDT and YYEEEE. CDR3 size: 13 residues. The ends were cut back, 0 bases at V and 3 bases at J, with 6 bases in the middle. Full variable domain (remainder filled in from reference TRBV5-6 and TRBJ2-5): DAGVTQSPTHLIKTRGQQVTLRCSPKSGHDTVSWYQQALGQGPQFIFQYYEEEERQRGNFPDRFSGHQFPNYSSELNVNALLLGDSALYLCASSLGPEETQYFGPGTRLLVL.